A selection of T cell receptor beta chains follows, all from one sample in a study of blood T cell repertoires in COVID-19. Repertoires were generated with immunoSEQ multiplex PCR, while TCRdb's copy carries only in-frame clones and drops some. The sample records about 400,000 clones, approximately 86% being singletons. The specimen sequenced was peripheral blood. The receptors come from a human donor in a cohort sampled during active COVID-19. Both conserved end residues are part of each CDR3. The D gene is left open where the match is weak. Clone size, where shown, is once, few, many, or a class for clones that have expanded.

clone size	D gene	J gene	V gene	CDR3 DNA	CDR3 protein
few	NA	TRBJ2-7	TRBV7-3	TGTGCCAGCAGCTTAAAAAAGCTACACGAGCAGTACTTC	CASSLKKLHEQYF
NA	TRBD1	TRBJ1-1	TRBV9	TGTGCCAGCAGCGTATTAGGACAGGGGGACACTGAAGCTTTCTTT	CASSVLGQGDTEAFF
NA	TRBD1	TRBJ1-2	TRBV11-2	TGTGCCAGCAGCCCTGACAGGGGCAATGGCTACACCTTC	CASSPDRGNGYTF
NA	NA	TRBJ2-7	TRBV6-5	TGTGCCAGCAGTTACAACAGGATTAGCTCCTACGAGCAGTACTTC	CASSYNRISSYEQYF
NA	TRBD1	TRBJ1-2	TRBV27	TGTGCCAGCAGTTTTTACGGCAGGGGGAATATAGACTATGGCTACACCTTC	CASSFYGRGNIDYGYTF
NA	NA	TRBJ1-4	TRBV7-9	TGTGCCAGCAGCGCAGACAGGCCCCTAAGGACCAGTGAAAAACTGTTTTTT	CASSADRPLRTSEKLFF
once	TRBD1	TRBJ2-5	TRBV6-2/TRBV6-3	TGTGCCAGCAGCCCGATCCGGACCACCGGGACAGGGGAAGAGACCCAGTACTTC	CASSPIRTTGTGEETQYF
once	TRBD2	TRBJ2-2	TRBV27	TGTGCCAGCAGAGACGGGACTCTGCGTCCTAGCGGGGCCGGGGAGCTGTTTTTT	CASRDGTLRPSGAGELFF
NA	TRBD2	TRBJ2-1	TRBV4-1	TGCGCCAGCAGCCAAGAGGGCAGCGGGAGACCAGGAGAGCAGTTCTTC	CASSQEGSGRPGEQFF
NA	TRBD2	TRBJ2-5	TRBV3-1/TRBV3-2	TGTGCCAGCGAGGGACTAGCTGGGGAGACCCAGTACTTC	CASEGLAGETQYF
NA	NA	TRBJ2-1	TRBV18	TGTGCCAGCTCACTACAGGATGAGCAGTTCTTC	CASSLQDEQFF
once	NA	TRBJ1-2	TRBV5-1	TGCGCCAGCAGCGCCGAAACAGGGAATTATGGCTACACCTTC	CASSAETGNYGYTF
few	TRBD2	TRBJ2-7	TRBV28	TGTGCCAGCAGCCGGACTAGCGGGAGTCTCTACGAGCAGTACTTC	CASSRTSGSLYEQYF
NA	NA	TRBJ1-2	TRBV7-2	TGTGCCAGCAGCCGGGACTCCGGGCTATTAGGCTACACCTTC	CASSRDSGLLGYTF
NA	TRBD2	TRBJ2-1	TRBV27	TGTGCCAGCAGTTTAGTCGGGACTAGCGGGGGATATGAGCAGTTCTTC	CASSLVGTSGGYEQFF
NA	TRBD2	TRBJ2-5	TRBV11-3	TGTGCCAGCAGCAAAGGGACTAGCGGGGGGGAAGAGACCCAGTACTTC	CASSKGTSGGEETQYF
once	TRBD2	TRBJ2-5	TRBV30	TGTGCCTGGAGCGAGGGAGGGAAGGGGGAGACCCAGTACTTC	CAWSEGGKGETQYF
NA	NA	TRBJ2-7	TRBV7-2	TGTGCCAGCAGTACGGGGGAGGTCTACGAGCAGTACTTC	CASSTGEVYEQYF
NA	NA	TRBJ2-7	TRBV28	TGTGCCAGCAGTTCCCCCGGGATTCAGCATTACGAGCAGTACTTC	CASSSPGIQHYEQYF
NA	NA	TRBJ2-7	TRBV30	TGTGCCTGGACCCGGGACTCACGAATCACTGAGCAGTACTTC	CAWTRDSRITEQYF
NA	NA	TRBJ2-3	TRBV2	TGTGCCAGCAGTGAAAGTCGGTTCACAGATACGCAGTATTTT	CASSESRFTDTQYF
many	TRBD2	TRBJ2-7	TRBV5-1	TGCGCCAGCAGTGAGCGGGAAGGGGACGAGCAGTACTTC	CASSEREGDEQYF
NA	TRBD1	TRBJ1-4	TRBV5-5	TGTGCCAGCAGCCTGTTGGTACAGGGGAGCGAAAAACTGTTTTTT	CASSLLVQGSEKLFF
NA	NA	TRBJ2-7	TRBV6-1	TGTGCCAGCAGTGAAGCCGACGACAGGTACGAGCAGTACTTC	CASSEADDRYEQYF
NA	TRBD2	TRBJ2-2	TRBV29-1	TGCAGCGTTGGGCTAGCGGGTGAAACCGGGGAGCTGTTTTTT	CSVGLAGETGELFF
once	NA	TRBJ1-5	TRBV11-2	TGTGCCAGCAGCTCCCGGGATACCCAAATTTGTCAGCCCCAGCATTTT	CASSSRDTQICQPQHF
NA	NA	TRBJ1-3	TRBV6-5	TGTGCCAGCAGTTACGACCAAAGGAGCTCTGGAAACACCATATATTTT	CASSYDQRSSGNTIYF
NA	TRBD2	TRBJ2-1	TRBV7-3	TGTGCCAGCAGCTTACGGGGGGGCTCCTACAATGAGCAGTTCTTC	CASSLRGGSYNEQFF
NA	NA	TRBJ2-1	TRBV27	TGTGCCAGCAGCCCCATTCAGGGGTACAATGAGCAGTTCTTC	CASSPIQGYNEQFF
NA	TRBD1	TRBJ1-2	TRBV19	TGTGCCAGTAGTCTCCGGGACAGGGGGCTACGTGGCTACACCTTC	CASSLRDRGLRGYTF
NA	NA	TRBJ2-5	TRBV7-2	TGTGCCAGCAGCTTAATCGCGGGGCTCCAAGAGACCCAGTACTTC	CASSLIAGLQETQYF
NA	TRBD1	TRBJ1-4	TRBV3-1/TRBV3-2	TGTGCCAGCAGCCGACAGGGCCTTAATGAAAAACTGTTTTTT	CASSRQGLNEKLFF